The 21 T cell receptor beta chains reported below all come from one sample, sequenced in a study of cytotoxic CD8 clonotypes in ibrutinib-treated CLL. Some clones are missing from TCRdb's copy, which holds only in-frame ones; the method was immunoSEQ multiplex PCR. Here the sample spans some 140,000 clones, under 95% being singletons. The sequencing used PBMCs, collected after 12 months of ibrutinib treatment. These receptors were collected from a human donor with chronic lymphocytic leukemia.

This chain joins TRBV7-6 and TRBJ2-2; no reliable D call. V lost 8 bases, J lost 1 base, and 14 bases lay in between. The V gene's germline CDR1 is SGHVS and CDR2 FNYEAQ. This CDR3 comprises 15 residues. CDR3 DNA sequence: TGTGCCAGCCAAAAGGGATGGGGGAACACCGGGGAGCTGTTTTTT. The encoded protein is CASQKGWGNTGELFF.

The V gene is TRBV5-1, the J gene TRBJ2-3, with 11 bases aligning to TRBD1. The J segment lost 5 bases and the V segment lost 0 bases, leaving 5 bases of the junction unmatched. Germline V gene lookup returns CDR1 SGHRS and CDR2 YFSETQ. This CDR3 comprises 16 residues. This CDR3 is CASSLARTGGVDTQYF. The CDR3, as DNA: TGCGCCAGCAGCTTGGCTCGGACAGGGGGCGTAGATACGCAGTATTTT.

The chain links TRBV19 to TRBJ2-7, with TRBD2 matching over 11 bases. This CDR3 is 17 amino acids long. With V trimmed by 1 base and J by 2 bases, 7 bases remained unmatched. Per germline, CDR1 LNHDA and CDR2 SQIVND (reference sequence). CDR3 protein: CASSIALAGAIPYEQYF. In DNA, the CDR3 is TGTGCCAGTAGTATAGCACTAGCGGGAGCGATCCCCTACGAGCAGTACTTC. Combining the CDR3 with reference TRBV19 and TRBJ2-7 gives the whole variable domain DGGITQSPKYLFRKEGQNVTLSCEQNLNHDAMYWYRQDPGQGLRLIYYSQIVNDFQKGDIAEGYSVSREKKESFPLTVTSAQKNPTAFYLCASSIALAGAIPYEQYFGPGTRLTVT.

The V gene is TRBV19, the J gene TRBJ1-2; the match to TRBD1 covers 7 bases. The CDR3 extends over 16 amino acids. Trimming took 7 bases from V and 5 from J; bases not matched to a gene: 16. Germline CDR1 LNHDA, CDR2 SQIVND (reference sequence). CDR3 amino acids: CASTKPGQKAHYGYTF. The CDR3 DNA sequence: TGTGCCAGTACCAAACCGGGACAGAAGGCTCATTATGGCTACACCTTC. Filled out from reference TRBV19 and TRBJ1-2, the complete variable domain reads DGGITQSPKYLFRKEGQNVTLSCEQNLNHDAMYWYRQDPGQGLRLIYYSQIVNDFQKGDIAEGYSVSREKKESFPLTVTSAQKNPTAFYLCASTKPGQKAHYGYTFGSGTRLTVV.

This clone was observed once. The rearrangement uses TRBV9 and TRBJ2-5; unclear D gene. Germline assignment: CDR1 SGDLS and CDR2 YYNGEE. The CDR3 totals 13 residues. Trimming cost V 0 bases and J 5 bases, with 8 bases left between them. The CDR3 reads CASSVEEWETQYF. The CDR3 coding sequence is TGTGCCAGCAGCGTAGAGGAGTGGGAGACCCAGTACTTC.

The rearrangement joins TRBV19 to TRBJ2-7; TRBD1 is a possible D gene (5 bases). The CDR3 sequence is 13 residues long. Germline CDR1 reads LNHDA; CDR2 reads SQIVND (reference sequence). Trimming removed 5 bases at V and 9 bases at J, with 17 bases between. CDR3 in DNA: TGTGCCAGTAGTCCTCGACAGCTATCGGGGCAGTACTTC. This translates into CASSPRQLSGQYF. Combining the CDR3 with reference TRBV19 and TRBJ2-7 gives the whole variable domain DGGITQSPKYLFRKEGQNVTLSCEQNLNHDAMYWYRQDPGQGLRLIYYSQIVNDFQKGDIAEGYSVSREKKESFPLTVTSAQKNPTAFYLCASSPRQLSGQYFGPGTRLTVT.

In this sample, this clone turned up a few times. The chain links TRBV7-2 to TRBJ1-2, with D hard to call. Germline assignment: CDR1 SGHTA and CDR2 FQGNSA. The CDR3 has 14 residues. V lost 5 bases, J lost 8 bases, and 18 bases lay in between. The CDR3 coding sequence is TGTGCCAGCAGCGTACCGGCGACTTCGTCCGGCTACACCTTC. Its translation is CASSVPATSSGYTF.

This chain links TRBV29-1 with TRBJ2-3, with 13 bases lining up with TRBD2. CDR1 and CDR2 from the germline V gene are SQVTM and ANQGSEA. The CDR3 has 15 residues. Trimming at V came to 5 bases and at J to 8 bases, leaving 10 bases not matched to a gene. The CDR3 loop reads CSVKASGLAGATQYF. DNA of the CDR3: TGCAGCGTTAAAGCCTCCGGACTAGCGGGAGCTACGCAGTATTTT.

The V call is TRBV5-1, the J call TRBJ2-2, with 9 bases that match TRBD2. Germline CDR1 reads SGHRS; CDR2 reads YFSETQ. J lost 5 bases, V lost 4 bases, and 9 bases had no gene match. This CDR3 has 16 residues. The chain's CDR3 is CASSRFSTSGTGELFF. In DNA form, the CDR3 reads TGCGCCAGCAGCCGCTTTAGTACTAGCGGGACCGGGGAGCTGTTTTTT.

The chain combines TRBV27 with TRBJ2-4; D might be TRBD2 (6 bases). V gave up 3 bases and J gave up 8 bases, with 11 bases separating them. Germline loops: CDR1 MNHEY, CDR2 SMNVEV (reference sequence). The CDR3 is 13 residues long. CDR3 protein: CASSLGGRDIQYF. The CDR3 DNA reads TGTGCCAGCAGTTTGGGGGGTCGGGACATTCAGTACTTC.

CDR3 DNA: TGTGCCATCAGCCCCACCCGTCAGGTCCCCGGGGAGCTGTTTTTT. It is translated as CAISPTRQVPGELFF. The chain is built from TRBV10-3 and TRBJ2-2; D gene unclear. The V and J ends lost 6 bases and 6 bases respectively, with 17 bases between them. This CDR3 is built from 15 residues. CDR1 is ENHRY, CDR2 SYGVKD, per germline.

About this clone: The sample carries other DNA sequences with the same CDR3. The chain carries TRBV20-1 and TRBJ2-5; D not certain. Trimming took off 2 bases at V and 2 bases at J, with 0 bases between the two ends. CDR3 size: 10 residues. CDR1 and CDR2 (germline): DFQATT, SNEGSKA (reference sequence). CDR3 sequence: CSARQETQYF. DNA for the CDR3: TGCAGTGCTAGACAAGAGACCCAGTACTTC.

CDR3 nucleotides: TGTGCCAGCAGTTTATTGGTGGGAGCGGGCGGGGAGCTGTTTTTT. It yields the protein CASSLLVGAGGELFF. This rearrangement joins TRBV28 to TRBJ2-2; TRBD2 is a possible D gene (6 bases). Trimming cost V 1 base and J 7 bases, with 13 bases left between them. The germline V gene encodes CDR1 MDHEN and CDR2 SYDVKM. CDR3 length equals 15 residues.

The chain links TRBV2 to TRBJ1-3; 7 bases fit TRBD1. The CDR3 is made up of 14 amino acids. J was trimmed by 1 base and V by 10 bases; bases with no gene match: 7. Germline CDR1 is SNHLY and CDR2 is FYNNEI. The CDR3 nucleotides are TGTGCCAACCGACAGGGCGGGTCTGGAAACACCATATATTTT. This gives the protein CANRQGGSGNTIYF.

The chain links TRBV27 to TRBJ2-7; possible D gene TRBD2, 6 bases. Germline V gives CDR1 MNHEY, CDR2 SMNVEV (reference sequence). V lost 3 bases, J lost 2 bases, and 26 bases lay in between. The CDR3 length is 19 residues. In DNA form, the CDR3 reads TGTGCCAGCAGTTTTAAGGCTAGCGAGCTAGGAGGGAAGGCCTACGAGCAGTACTTC. This encodes CASSFKASELGGKAYEQYF.

The chain combines TRBV4-2 with TRBJ1-5, with 8 nucleotides matching TRBD1. Per the germline V gene, CDR1 is LGHNA and CDR2 is YNFKEQ. The CDR3 length is 14 residues. J was trimmed by 4 bases and V by 1 base; bases with no gene match: 0. The CDR3 loop reads CASSQGTGNQPQHF. The CDR3 DNA reads TGTGCCAGCAGCCAAGGGACAGGGAATCAGCCCCAGCATTTT.

The chain links TRBV9 to TRBJ2-7; maybe TRBD2 (5 bases). V dropped 4 bases and J dropped 2 bases, with 16 bases sitting between them. The CDR3 is 15 residues long. Germline CDR1 is SGDLS and CDR2 is YYNGEE. CDR3 loop: CASSSQSSATYEQYF. The CDR3 DNA reads as TGTGCCAGCAGCTCGCAGAGTAGCGCCACCTACGAGCAGTACTTC.

This chain joins TRBV5-1 and TRBJ1-5; 7 bases align to TRBD1. The CDR3 contains 15 residues. The V segment lost 2 bases and the J segment 0 bases; nucleotides outside the gene matches: 2. CDR1 is SGHRS, CDR2 YFSETQ, per germline. CDR3 protein: CASSLQGNSNQPQHF. The CDR3 region has the DNA TGCGCCAGCAGCTTACAGGGGAATAGCAATCAGCCCCAGCATTTT.

The CDR3 loop reads CASGSKNIQYF. The CDR3 DNA reads as TGTGCCAGCGGGTCAAAAAACATTCAGTACTTC. The V and J genes are TRBV27 and TRBJ2-4; no firm D call. The germline V and J ends were trimmed by 8 bases and 4 bases, with 6 bases remaining between them. From germline, CDR1 is MNHEY and CDR2 SMNVEV (reference sequence). The CDR3 is made up of 11 amino acids.

The rearrangement joins TRBV2 to TRBJ1-1; D call uncertain. CDR1 is SNHLY and CDR2 is FYNNEI in the germline V gene. This CDR3 contains 14 residues. The germline V and J ends were trimmed by 6 bases and 0 bases, with 11 bases remaining between them. Here the CDR3 DNA reads TGTGCCAGCAGAAGCGACGGATTGAACACTGAAGCTTTCTTT. It is translated as CASRSDGLNTEAFF.

J is TRBJ1-5 and V is TRBV7-9; the D is unclear. The CDR3 loop spans 14 amino acids. CDR1 is SEHNR and CDR2 is FQNEAQ in the germline V gene (reference sequence). V was cut by 1 base and J by 3 bases, with 7 bases left in between. The CDR3 here is CASSLGGVNQPQHF. CDR3 DNA sequence: TGTGCCAGCAGCTTAGGGGGAGTCAATCAGCCCCAGCATTTT.